The 2 T cell receptor beta chains given below trace back to one sample, sequenced in a study of blood T cell repertoires in COVID-19. Profiled with immunoSEQ multiplex PCR; TCRdb holds only in-frame clones, not every one. Of some 190,000 clones in the sample, 80% to 90% were seen once. The specimen sequenced was peripheral blood. The receptor source for this set is a human donor with active or convalescent COVID-19. The donor label of this sample is uncertain.

J is TRBJ1-5 and V is TRBV4-1; D may be TRBD1 (6 bases). Germline assignment: CDR1 MGHRA and CDR2 YSYEKL. This CDR3 spans 14 amino acids. V shed 3 bases and J shed 7 bases, with 13 bases lying between them. The CDR3 loop is CASSHQGRRQPQHF. CDR3 bases: TGCGCCAGCAGCCATCAGGGGCGTCGGCAGCCCCAGCATTTT.

The rearrangement uses TRBV6-5 and TRBJ2-7; 7 bases map to TRBD1. The CDR3 is 15 amino acids. Germline loops: CDR1 MNHEY, CDR2 SVGAGI. Trimming cost V 4 bases and J 4 bases; bases outside gene matches: 10. CDR3 coding DNA: TGTGCCAGCAGTTCTACAGACAGGGATGGGTACGAGCAGTACTTC. It codes for CASSSTDRDGYEQYF.